The 21 T cell receptor beta chains below come from one sample, sequenced in a study of blood T cell repertoires in COVID-19. Measured with immunoSEQ multiplex PCR; TCRdb has only the in-frame clones, and not every one. Seen here are under 300,000 clones, approximately 86% observed once, and the top ten hold 1.5% to 2%. The sequenced sample consisted of PBMCs or T cells enriched from blood (not recorded which). The source is a woman aged 45-65 years who had recovered from COVID-19.

CDR3 nucleotides: TGTGCCAGCAGCATTAGCGGGAACGGCTACAATGAGCAGTTCTTC. This encodes CASSISGNGYNEQFF. The gene calls are TRBV7-2 and TRBJ2-1, with 8 bases matching TRBD2. V dropped 5 bases and J dropped 3; count of bases not matched to a gene: 6. This CDR3 region has 15 residues. Germline values: CDR1 SGHTA, CDR2 FQGNSA.

The chain recombines TRBV25-1 with TRBJ1-1; maybe TRBD1 (6 bases). Between the trimmed V and J ends, which lost 5 bases and 6 bases, there was a span of 13 bases. Germline lookup yields CDR1 MGHDK and CDR2 SYGVNS. The CDR3 has 13 amino acids. CDR3 sequence: CASSLTGASEAFF. The CDR3 DNA reads as TGTGCCAGCAGTTTGACAGGTGCATCTGAAGCTTTCTTT.

The chain employs TRBV7-6 and TRBJ2-2; TRBD2 matches 10 bases. CDR3 size: 19 residues. J lost 0 bases, V lost 2 bases, and 9 bases had no gene match. Germline V gives CDR1 SGHVS, CDR2 FNYEAQ. The CDR3 is CASSLNSGTSESNTGELFF. The CDR3 region has the DNA TGTGCCAGCAGCTTAAACTCCGGGACTAGCGAATCGAACACCGGGGAGCTGTTTTTT.

The chain has TRBV18 and TRBJ1-5, with D perhaps matching TRBD1 (6 bases). The CDR3 is 14 residues long. CDR1 KGHSH and CDR2 LQKENI come from the germline V gene. The germline V and J ends were trimmed by 3 bases and 2 bases, with 8 bases remaining between them. The CDR3 DNA sequence: TGTGCCAGCTCACCCCGACAGGGCAATCAGCCCCAGCATTTT. It is translated as CASSPRQGNQPQHF.

V usage is TRBV6-2 or TRBV6-3 and J usage is TRBJ1-1; D unclear. CDR3 length: 13 amino acids. Germline loops: CDR1 MNHEY, CDR2 SVGEGT. V gave up 7 bases and J gave up 1 base, with 10 bases separating them. CDR3 DNA sequence: TGTGCCAGCACTTATCTACGGAACACTGAAGCTTTCTTT. Its translation: CASTYLRNTEAFF.

On this clone itself: This CDR3 is also generated by other DNA sequences in the sample. The chain links TRBV5-1 to TRBJ2-7; the match to TRBD1 covers 7 bases. Trimming cost V 2 bases and J 3 bases; bases outside gene matches: 5. The CDR3 is made up of 14 amino acids. CDR1 is SGHRS and CDR2 is YFSETQ in the germline V gene. CDR3 DNA: TGCGCCAGCAGCTTAGGGACAGATAGCTACGAGCAGTACTTC. This translates into CASSLGTDSYEQYF.

V is TRBV4-1 and J is TRBJ1-5; D is undetermined. V lost 1 base to trimming and J lost 3 bases, with 4 bases between them. CDR1 is MGHRA, CDR2 YSYEKL, per germline. This CDR3 has 13 residues. The CDR3 loop is CASSQGANQPQHF. The CDR3 DNA sequence: TGCGCCAGCAGCCAAGGGGCCAATCAGCCCCAGCATTTT.

This chain joins TRBV12-3 or TRBV12-4 and TRBJ2-7, with D perhaps matching TRBD2 (6 bases). The CDR3 is 13 amino acids. V was clipped by 5 bases and J by 7 bases, with 15 bases between them. The CDR3 region is CASSRAGIREQYF. DNA of the CDR3: TGTGCCAGCAGTCGAGCGGGTATCCGTGAGCAGTACTTC.

The gene calls are TRBV28 and TRBJ1-5, with 8 positions matching TRBD1. This CDR3 spans 15 amino acids. V lost 4 bases, J lost 3 bases, and 5 bases stayed unmatched. CDR1 and CDR2 (germline): MDHEN, SYDVKM. The CDR3 bases are TGTGCCAGCAGTTCTCCGGGACAGGTCAATCAGCCCCAGCATTTT. It yields the protein CASSSPGQVNQPQHF.

V usage is TRBV21-1 and J usage is TRBJ2-7; the tabulated D call, TRBD2, remains unverified against the DNA. TRBV21-1 is noted as a pseudogene. This CDR3 region has 14 residues. DNA for the CDR3: TGTGCCAGCAGGGGCGGGATGCATGCCTACGAGCAGTACTTC. Amino acid sequence: CASRGGMHAYEQYF.

The chain recombines TRBV5-1 with TRBJ2-1; 7 bases align to TRBD2. The CDR3 loop spans 14 amino acids. Germline V lookup: CDR1 SGHRS, CDR2 YFSETQ. Germline trimming cut 1 base from V and 8 bases from J; bases unmatched to any gene: 6. CDR3 bases: TGCGCCAGCAGCTTGTCGGGGGGTTCGGATGAGCAGTTCTTC. This sequence encodes CASSLSGGSDEQFF.

The chain joins TRBV4-1 to TRBJ1-2; D remains ambiguous. The CDR3 loop spans 16 amino acids. V lost 0 bases, J lost 8 bases, and 19 bases lay in between. CDR1 and CDR2 (germline): MGHRA, YSYEKL. The CDR3 DNA reads TGCGCCAGCAGCCAAGAACCGGGAGTAACCCTCCGGGGCTACACCTTC. This sequence encodes CASSQEPGVTLRGYTF.

This clone was observed once. The chain couples TRBV18 to TRBJ2-5; 8 nucleotides agree with TRBD1. The CDR3 is made up of 13 amino acids. CDR1 and CDR2 from the germline V gene are KGHSH and LQKENI. The V segment lost 5 bases and the J segment 5 bases; nucleotides outside the gene matches: 4. CDR3 sequence (DNA): TGTGCCAGCTCAGGGGACAGGCCGGAGACCCAGTACTTC. Translated: CASSGDRPETQYF.

This chain connects TRBV18 to TRBJ2-1, with D tentatively TRBD1 (6 bases). Trimming removed 3 bases from V and 5 bases from J, with 20 bases in between. From germline, CDR1 is KGHSH and CDR2 LQKENI. CDR3 size: 17 residues. For the CDR3, the DNA is TGTGCCAGCTCACCGTATGGTGGACAGACGATTAACAATGAGCAGTTCTTC. As protein: CASSPYGGQTINNEQFF. The full variable domain, rest sourced from reference TRBV18 and TRBJ2-1, is NAGVMQNPRHLVRRRGQEARLRCSPMKGHSHVYWYRQLPEEGLKFMVYLQKENIIDESGMPKERFSAEFPKEGPSILRIQQVVRGDSAAYFCASSPYGGQTINNEQFFGPGTRLTVL.

This clone has just one count. The chain is built from TRBV27 and TRBJ2-7, with 7 bases fitting TRBD1. V lost 3 bases, J lost 3 bases, and 20 bases stayed unmatched. This CDR3 is 19 amino acids long. Germline V gene sequence: CDR1 MNHEY, CDR2 SMNVEV (reference sequence). CDR3 nucleotide sequence: TGTGCCAGCAGTTTCGAGTTATACGAACAGGGGTCCCTATTCTACGAGCAGTACTTC. As protein: CASSFELYEQGSLFYEQYF.

This clone was found a few times. The rearrangement joins TRBV2 to TRBJ2-2, with 10 bases aligning to TRBD2. J lost 5 bases, V lost 2 bases, and 2 bases had no gene match. CDR1 and CDR2 (germline): SNHLY, FYNNEI. The CDR3 spans 15 residues. DNA of the CDR3: TGTGCCAGCAGTGAACTAGCGGGAGTTACCGGGGAGCTGTTTTTT. Its protein is CASSELAGVTGELFF.

This clone has only a few counts. The chain uses TRBV9 and TRBJ2-1; 12 bases map to TRBD2. The CDR3 has 16 amino acids. Germline V gene sequence: CDR1 SGDLS, CDR2 YYNGEE. The V and J ends lost 2 bases and 4 bases, in that order; junction bases with no gene match: 4. CDR3 DNA sequence: TGTGCCAGCAGCGTCCTAGCGGGAGGGCCGTACAATGAGCAGTTCTTC. Amino acids: CASSVLAGGPYNEQFF.

This sequence joins TRBV6-2 or TRBV6-3 and TRBJ2-7; 11 bases agree with TRBD2. The CDR3 totals 15 residues. V lost 5 bases and J lost 4; bases outside the gene matches: 7. The V gene's germline CDR1 is MNHEY and CDR2 SVGEGT. CDR3 in amino acids: CASSTNSGRGYEQYF. DNA of the CDR3: TGTGCCAGCAGTACCAATAGCGGGAGGGGGTACGAGCAGTACTTC.

The rearrangement joins TRBV5-1 to TRBJ1-1; 7 positions match TRBD1. The CDR3 consists of 14 residues. Germline V gene sequence: CDR1 SGHRS, CDR2 YFSETQ. The J segment lost 4 bases and the V segment lost 3 bases, leaving 6 bases of the junction unmatched. DNA for the CDR3: TGCGCCAGCAGCTCCACAGGGGCGGGCACTGAAGCTTTCTTT. It encodes CASSSTGAGTEAFF. The full variable domain, in which reference TRBV5-1 and TRBJ1-1 provide the parts outside the CDR3, is KAGVTQTPRYLIKTRGQQVTLSCSPISGHRSVSWYQQTPGQGLQFLFEYFSETQRNKGNFPGRFSGRQFSNSRSEMNVSTLELGDSALYLCASSSTGAGTEAFFGQGTRLTVV.

The V call is TRBV3-1 (or the pseudogene TRBV3-2), the J call TRBJ2-1; 10 nucleotides line up with TRBD2. Germline V CDR1 and CDR2: LGHDT, YNNKEL (reference sequence). This CDR3 is built from 16 residues. The V gene end was trimmed by 1 base and the J gene end by 7 bases; junction bases not matched to a gene: 7. For the CDR3, the DNA is TGTGCCAGCAGCCAAGCTAGCGGGAGAGGTCGGAATGAGCAGTTCTTC. This codes for CASSQASGRGRNEQFF.

The chain carries TRBV28 and TRBJ2-7, with 10 bases aligning to TRBD2. V was pared by 6 bases and J by 9 bases, with 17 bases of the junction left unmatched. The CDR3 consists of 16 residues. Germline CDR1 reads MDHEN; CDR2 reads SYDVKM. For the CDR3, the DNA is TGTGCCAGCAGCTCCCCCCGGGCTAGCGGGAGTTGTGTGCAGTACTTC. Protein product: CASSSPRASGSCVQYF.